This TCR beta chain was documented in a study of response to subunit inactivated influenza vaccine. As for this clonotype: The antigen is unknown.

MiXCR was run by TCRdb on the RT-PCR reads, yielding one entry per CDR3 protein. The sample holds almost 250,000 distinct CDR3 sequences, 9% to 15% seen once. Broader study findings: That few new T cells are recruited by each seasonal influenza vaccination was the authors' suggestion.

The V and J ends lost 0 bases and 2 bases respectively, with 6 bases between them. CDR1 SGHRS and CDR2 YFSETQ come from the germline V gene. This CDR3 is 13 amino acids long. This chain uses TRBV5-1 with TRBJ2-7; D not resolved. Sequencing used non-naive T cells sorted from PBMCs, obtained approximately 15 days before vaccination. The origin of this receptor is a middle-aged man who received an inactivated influenza vaccine. The CDR3 sequence: CASSLASPYEQYF. The DNA for the CDR3 is TGCGCCAGCAGCTTGGCCAGTCCCTACGAGCAGTACTTC. Filled out from reference TRBV5-1 and TRBJ2-7, the complete variable domain reads KAGVTQTPRYLIKTRGQQVTLSCSPISGHRSVSWYQQTPGQGLQFLFEYFSETQRNKGNFPGRFSGRQFSNSRSEMNVSTLELGDSALYLCASSLASPYEQYFGPGTRLTVT.